One T cell receptor beta chain is described in this entry. The data originate from a study of blood T cell repertoires in COVID-19. Across the study: COVID-19 samples, acute and convalescent, were from the United States, Italy and Spain. The cDNA or gDNA used as material had been derived from T cells, B-cell-depleted T cells, or PBMCs.

Authors' analysis steps: It was from reference gene primer amplification that nucleated cell counts were estimated. The data were produced by immunoSEQ multiplex PCR, yet TCRdb's version contains in-frame clones alone and is incomplete. Clone size and V and J calls were adopted from that table, with D and trimming inferred from the DNA. The table lists around 63,000 clones, about four fifths of them singletons. A Seattle source enrolled patients during active infection and followed them longitudinally. Germline V gives CDR1 MDHEN, CDR2 SYDVKM. This CDR3 comprises 14 residues. Losses at the gene ends were 6 bases for V and 7 bases for J; bases not matched to a gene: 9.

The sample consisted of peripheral blood. J is TRBJ1-5 and V is TRBV28, with 7 positions matching TRBD1. This clonotype was obtained from a man aged 55 to 70 with COVID-19, enrolled during active disease. CDR3 nucleotides: TGTGCCAGCAGCCTCGAGGGGGCTGGGCAGCCCCAGCATTTT. Encoded protein: CASSLEGAGQPQHF.